The T cell receptor beta chain described here comes from a study of regulatory T cells in long-lasting Graves disease. Time point meaning: newly diagnosed GD, antithyroid drugs for less than 3 months. From RNA extracted from PBMCs, the TCR library was made. In its sample, this clonotype was seen many times. The CDR3 is 14 residues long. V gave up 3 bases and J gave up 2 bases; unmatched junction bases: 4. Germline loops: CDR1 SQVTM, CDR2 ANQGSEA. Libraries of TCR beta came from iRepertoire HTBI primers plus Arm-PCR of CDR3 regions. MiXCR was run by TCRdb on the multiplex PCR reads, yielding one entry per CDR3 protein. Among 200,000 to 250,000 distinct CDR3 sequences listed, around 20% were seen once.

Sequenced material: peripheral blood mononuclear cells (PBMCs), taken at new diagnosis, from a patient treated with antithyroid drugs. The chain uses TRBV29-1 and TRBJ2-5; 9 bases agree with TRBD1. This receptor was obtained from a female donor with Graves disease. The CDR3 bases are TGCAGCGTTGATCACAGGGGGCAACAAGAGACCCAGTACTTC. This codes for CSVDHRGQQETQYF.